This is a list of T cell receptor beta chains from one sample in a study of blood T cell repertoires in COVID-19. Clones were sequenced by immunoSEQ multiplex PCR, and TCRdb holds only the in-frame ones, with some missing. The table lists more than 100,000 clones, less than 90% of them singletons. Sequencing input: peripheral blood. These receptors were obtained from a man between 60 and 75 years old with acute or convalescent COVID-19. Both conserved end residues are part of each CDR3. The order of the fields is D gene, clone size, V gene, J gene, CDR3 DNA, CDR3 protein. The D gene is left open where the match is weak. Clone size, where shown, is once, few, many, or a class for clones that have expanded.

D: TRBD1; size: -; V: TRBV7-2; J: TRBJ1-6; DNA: TGTGCCAGCAGCTCATCCGGGACAGGGAGCTCACCCCTCCACTTT; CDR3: CASSSSGTGSSPLHF
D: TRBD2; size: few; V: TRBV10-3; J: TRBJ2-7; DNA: TGTGCCATCAGTGAACCGTCTAGCGGGAGGCCCTCCTACGAGCAGTACTTC; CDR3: CAISEPSSGRPSYEQYF
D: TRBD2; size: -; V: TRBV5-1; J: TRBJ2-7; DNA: TGCGCCAGCAGCTTCGGGGGTAGCGGGAGGGACTACGAGCAGTACTTC; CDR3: CASSFGGSGRDYEQYF
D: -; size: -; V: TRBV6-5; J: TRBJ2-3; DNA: TGTGCCAGCAGTTACACTGGTTCAGGGCGCACAGATACGCAGTATTTT; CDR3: CASSYTGSGRTDTQYF
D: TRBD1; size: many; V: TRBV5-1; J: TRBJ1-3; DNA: TGCGCCAGCAGCTTGGGGACAGGCAGCTCTGGAAACACCATATATTTT; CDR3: CASSLGTGSSGNTIYF
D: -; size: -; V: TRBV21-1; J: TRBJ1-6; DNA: TGTGCCAGCAGCAAATTTATTGGGACAGGGCCGTGGTTTGAATTACCCCTCCACTTT; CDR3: CASSKFIGTGPWFELPLHF
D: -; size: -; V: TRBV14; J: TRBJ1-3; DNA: TGTGCCAGCAGCCAAGGGACAGAAGGAAACACCATATATTTT; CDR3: CASSQGTEGNTIYF
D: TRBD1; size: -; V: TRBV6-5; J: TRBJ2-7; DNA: TGTGCCATTAGTTGGGACAGCCCCTACGAGCAGTACTTC; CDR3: CAISWDSPYEQYF
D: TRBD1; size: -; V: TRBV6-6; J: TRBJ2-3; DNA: TGTGCCAGCAGTTACTGGGACAGGGGTGGTACGCAGTATTTT; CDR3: CASSYWDRGGTQYF
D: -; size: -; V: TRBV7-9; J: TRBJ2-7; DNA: TGTGCCAGCAGCTTAACGACAGTCTACGAGCAGTACTTC; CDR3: CASSLTTVYEQYF
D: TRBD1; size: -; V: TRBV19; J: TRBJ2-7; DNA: TGTGCCAGTAGTATCTCAATCCGGACAGGGAGTTTTAACGAGCAGTACTTC; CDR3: CASSISIRTGSFNEQYF
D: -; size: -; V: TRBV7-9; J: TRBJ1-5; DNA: TGTGCCAGCGCGATGGGGGGCGGTCAGCCCCAGCATTTT; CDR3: CASAMGGGQPQHF
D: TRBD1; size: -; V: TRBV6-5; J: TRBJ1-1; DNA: TGTGCCAGCAGTAATGTGGACAGGGGGAACACTGAAGCTTTCTTT; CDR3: CASSNVDRGNTEAFF
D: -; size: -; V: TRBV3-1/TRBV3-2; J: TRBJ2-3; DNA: TGTGCCAGCAGCCCATCGGGACATTCTAGCACAGATACGCAGTATTTT; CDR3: CASSPSGHSSTDTQYF
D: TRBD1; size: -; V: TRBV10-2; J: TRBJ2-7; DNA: TGCGCCAGCAGACCCGCACAGGGGCTGGGCGAGCAGTACTTC; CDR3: CASRPAQGLGEQYF
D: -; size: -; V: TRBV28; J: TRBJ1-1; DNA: TGTGCCAGCAGTTTAATAGGGGTTAACACTGAAGCTTTCTTT; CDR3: CASSLIGVNTEAFF
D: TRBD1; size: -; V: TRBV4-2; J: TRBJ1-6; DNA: TGTGCCAGCAGCCAAGGTGACCGGGACAGGATGGGTAGGACCTCACCCCTCCACTTT; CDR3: CASSQGDRDRMGRTSPLHF
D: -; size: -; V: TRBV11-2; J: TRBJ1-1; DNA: TGTGCCAGCAGCTCCCCGACAGCCATGAACACTGAAGCTTTCTTT; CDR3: CASSSPTAMNTEAFF
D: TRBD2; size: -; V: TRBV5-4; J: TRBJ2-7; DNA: TGTGCCAGCAGCCCGGGGAGTAGCGGGGGGAAAAAGCTCTACGAGCAGTACTTC; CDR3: CASSPGSSGGKKLYEQYF
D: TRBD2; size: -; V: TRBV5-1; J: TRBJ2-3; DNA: TGCGCCAGCAGCTGGACTAGCGGGATGGGCGCAGATACGCAGTATTTT; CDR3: CASSWTSGMGADTQYF
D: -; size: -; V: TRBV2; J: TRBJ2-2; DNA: TGTGCCAGCAAGGGGACATTGAACACCGGGGAGCTGTTTTTT; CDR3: CASKGTLNTGELFF
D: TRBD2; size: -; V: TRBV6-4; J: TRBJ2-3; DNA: TGTGCCAGCAGTGACGCTGCGGGGGGGCAAGATACGCAGTATTTT; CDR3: CASSDAAGGQDTQYF
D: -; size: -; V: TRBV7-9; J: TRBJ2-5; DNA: TGTGCCAGCAGCCCGGGGTTGGGGTACCGACAAGAGACCCAGTACTTC; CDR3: CASSPGLGYRQETQYF
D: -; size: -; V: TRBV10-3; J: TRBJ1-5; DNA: TGTGCCATCAGTGAGGCTCCAGGGGGCAATCAGCCCCAGCATTTT; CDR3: CAISEAPGGNQPQHF
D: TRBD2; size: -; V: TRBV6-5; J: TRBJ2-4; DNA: TGTGCCAGCAGGGGACTAGCTGCCAAAAACATTCAGTACTTC; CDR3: CASRGLAAKNIQYF
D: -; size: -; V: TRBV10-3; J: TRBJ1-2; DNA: TGTGCCATCCGGCGGGAAGCTAACTATGGCTACACCTTC; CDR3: CAIRREANYGYTF
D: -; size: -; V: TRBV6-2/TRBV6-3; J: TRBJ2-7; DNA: TGTGCCAGCAGTTACTCCAGGGGTATTAGCTCCTACGAGCAGTACTTC; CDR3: CASSYSRGISSYEQYF
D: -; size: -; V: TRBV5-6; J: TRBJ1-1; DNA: TGTGCCAGCAGTCGAGATAACACTGAAGCTTTCTTT; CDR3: CASSRDNTEAFF